A selection of T cell receptor beta chains follows, all from one sample in a study of control samples from healthy donors and cancer patients. TCRdb's copy holds only in-frame clones and misses some; the assay was immunoSEQ multiplex PCR. The sample has about 190,000 clones. The sequenced material came from blood. These receptors were collected from a woman in her 30s in good health. Each CDR3 is given with its conserved first and last residue. Fields, in order: D gene, J gene, V gene, CDR3 protein, CDR3 DNA. A D gene is named only where the DNA matches it firmly.

d_gene: TRBD1; j_gene: TRBJ2-7; v_gene: TRBV7-9; CDR3aa: CASSVRDRASYEQYF; CDR3nt: TGTGCCAGCAGCGTCCGGGACAGGGCCTCCTACGAGCAGTACTTC
d_gene: .; j_gene: TRBJ1-6; v_gene: TRBV6-5; CDR3aa: CASRGVSYNSPLHF; CDR3nt: TGTGCCAGCAGGGGAGTCTCCTATAATTCACCCCTCCACTTT
d_gene: .; j_gene: TRBJ2-7; v_gene: TRBV12-3/TRBV12-4; CDR3aa: CASSPSGSDEQYF; CDR3nt: TGTGCCAGCAGTCCATCGGGTTCGGACGAGCAGTACTTC
d_gene: .; j_gene: TRBJ2-5; v_gene: TRBV3-1/TRBV3-2; CDR3aa: CASSAWETQYF; CDR3nt: TGTGCCAGCAGCGCCTGGGAGACCCAGTACTTC
d_gene: TRBD1; j_gene: TRBJ1-6; v_gene: TRBV4-1; CDR3aa: CASSQEGTGNNSPLHF; CDR3nt: TGCGCCAGCAGCCAAGAAGGGACAGGGAATAATTCACCCCTCCACTTT
d_gene: TRBD1; j_gene: TRBJ1-2; v_gene: TRBV6-2/TRBV6-3; CDR3aa: CASSYWDRGAYGYTF; CDR3nt: TGTGCCAGCAGTTACTGGGACAGGGGTGCCTATGGCTACACCTTC
d_gene: TRBD1; j_gene: TRBJ2-7; v_gene: TRBV9; CDR3aa: CASSVEGQGSYEQYF; CDR3nt: TGTGCCAGCAGCGTAGAGGGACAGGGTTCCTACGAGCAGTACTTC
d_gene: TRBD1; j_gene: TRBJ1-1; v_gene: TRBV19; CDR3aa: CASSIGPGTGGTEAFF; CDR3nt: TGTGCCAGTAGTATTGGCCCCGGGACAGGGGGCACTGAAGCTTTCTTT
d_gene: .; j_gene: TRBJ2-2; v_gene: TRBV20-1; CDR3aa: CSVPANGELFF; CDR3nt: TGCAGTGTACCCGCTAACGGGGAGCTGTTTTTT
d_gene: .; j_gene: TRBJ1-1; v_gene: TRBV19; CDR3aa: CASSIGGGRRTEAFF; CDR3nt: TGTGCCAGTAGTATAGGTGGGGGGAGGCGAACTGAAGCTTTCTTT
d_gene: .; j_gene: TRBJ1-5; v_gene: TRBV5-1; CDR3aa: CASSLRGESNQPQHF; CDR3nt: TGCGCCAGCAGCTTGCGGGGGGAGAGCAATCAGCCCCAGCATTTT
d_gene: .; j_gene: TRBJ2-7; v_gene: TRBV21-1; CDR3aa: CASSTSGRAYEQYF; CDR3nt: TGTGCCAGCAGCACTTCGGGCAGAGCCTACGAGCAGTACTTC
d_gene: TRBD2; j_gene: TRBJ2-5; v_gene: TRBV29-1; CDR3aa: CSVAGGNWETQYF; CDR3nt: TGCAGCGTTGCGGGGGGGAACTGGGAGACCCAGTACTTC
d_gene: TRBD1; j_gene: TRBJ2-5; v_gene: TRBV9; CDR3aa: CASSVLGQGAETQYF; CDR3nt: TGTGCCAGCAGCGTACTAGGACAGGGTGCGGAGACCCAGTACTTC
d_gene: .; j_gene: TRBJ1-1; v_gene: TRBV2; CDR3aa: CASRGSGGTEAFF; CDR3nt: TGTGCCAGCAGAGGGAGTGGGGGAACTGAAGCTTTCTTT
d_gene: TRBD1; j_gene: TRBJ2-1; v_gene: TRBV6-6; CDR3aa: CASSTGTDFGNEQFF; CDR3nt: TGTGCCAGCAGCACCGGGACAGATTTTGGGAATGAGCAGTTCTTC
d_gene: .; j_gene: TRBJ2-7; v_gene: TRBV29-1; CDR3aa: CSVEDPREQYF; CDR3nt: TGCAGCGTTGAAGATCCAAGGGAGCAGTACTTC
d_gene: .; j_gene: TRBJ1-4; v_gene: TRBV5-1; CDR3aa: CASSSRAEEKLFF; CDR3nt: TGCGCCAGCAGCTCCCGGGCGGAGGAAAAACTGTTTTTT
d_gene: .; j_gene: TRBJ1-2; v_gene: TRBV12-3/TRBV12-4; CDR3aa: CASSLETYGYTF; CDR3nt: TGTGCCAGCAGTTTAGAGACCTATGGCTACACCTTC
d_gene: .; j_gene: TRBJ1-5; v_gene: TRBV12-3/TRBV12-4; CDR3aa: CASSLVWQPQHF; CDR3nt: TGTGCCAGCAGTTTAGTCTGGCAGCCCCAGCATTTT
d_gene: .; j_gene: TRBJ2-3; v_gene: TRBV20-1; CDR3aa: CSASGTDTQYF; CDR3nt: TGCAGTGCTAGTGGGACAGATACGCAGTATTTT
d_gene: .; j_gene: TRBJ1-3; v_gene: TRBV5-1; CDR3aa: CASSLGSSGNTIYF; CDR3nt: TGCGCCAGCAGCCTAGGGAGCTCTGGAAACACCATATATTTT
d_gene: .; j_gene: TRBJ2-7; v_gene: TRBV6-2/TRBV6-3; CDR3aa: CASSGSGRSSYEQYF; CDR3nt: TGTGCCAGCAGTGGGAGCGGGCGTAGCTCCTACGAGCAGTACTTC
d_gene: .; j_gene: TRBJ2-2; v_gene: TRBV6-5; CDR3aa: CATSQGVGSGELFF; CDR3nt: TGTGCCACCTCGCAGGGGGTCGGGAGCGGGGAGCTGTTTTTT
d_gene: TRBD1; j_gene: TRBJ1-3; v_gene: TRBV7-9; CDR3aa: CASSRQGGGNTIYF; CDR3nt: TGTGCCAGCAGCCGACAGGGTGGTGGAAACACCATATATTTT
d_gene: .; j_gene: TRBJ1-4; v_gene: TRBV5-4; CDR3aa: CASSTVGLGEKLFF; CDR3nt: TGTGCCAGCAGTACTGTAGGTTTGGGCGAAAAACTGTTTTTT
d_gene: .; j_gene: TRBJ1-1; v_gene: TRBV6-5; CDR3aa: CASISRGEDTEAFF; CDR3nt: TGTGCCAGCATAAGTAGGGGAGAGGACACTGAAGCTTTCTTT
d_gene: .; j_gene: TRBJ2-7; v_gene: TRBV6-5; CDR3aa: CASSYGLGIYEQYF; CDR3nt: TGTGCCAGCAGTTACGGTCTAGGAATCTACGAGCAGTACTTC
d_gene: TRBD2; j_gene: TRBJ2-5; v_gene: TRBV5-5; CDR3aa: CASSLDLAGGSPTQYF; CDR3nt: TGTGCCAGCAGCTTGGATCTAGCGGGGGGCTCTCCGACCCAGTACTTC
d_gene: .; j_gene: TRBJ1-4; v_gene: TRBV19; CDR3aa: CASSPRTDGKKKLFF; CDR3nt: TGTGCCAGCAGCCCCAGGACGGATGGGAAGAAAAAACTGTTTTTT
d_gene: .; j_gene: TRBJ1-1; v_gene: TRBV12-3/TRBV12-4; CDR3aa: CASSFIGIEAFF; CDR3nt: TGTGCCAGCAGTTTCATAGGGATTGAAGCTTTCTTT
d_gene: TRBD2; j_gene: TRBJ2-3; v_gene: TRBV5-3; CDR3aa: CARSITGLAGGRTDTQYF; CDR3nt: TGTGCCAGAAGCATAACGGGACTAGCGGGGGGGCGCACAGATACGCAGTATTTT
d_gene: .; j_gene: TRBJ1-1; v_gene: TRBV7-2; CDR3aa: CASSLGRGSTEAFF; CDR3nt: TGTGCCAGCAGCTTGGGTAGAGGGAGCACTGAAGCTTTCTTT
d_gene: .; j_gene: TRBJ1-2; v_gene: TRBV2; CDR3aa: CASSELVYGDGYTF; CDR3nt: TGTGCCAGCAGTGAGTTGGTCTACGGGGATGGCTACACCTTC
d_gene: .; j_gene: TRBJ2-5; v_gene: TRBV28; CDR3aa: CASSPGLQETQYF; CDR3nt: TGTGCCAGCAGTCCGGGACTCCAAGAGACCCAGTACTTC
d_gene: .; j_gene: TRBJ1-5; v_gene: TRBV19; CDR3aa: CASSIVQDYNQPQHF; CDR3nt: TGTGCCAGTAGTATCGTCCAGGATTACAATCAGCCCCAGCATTTT
d_gene: .; j_gene: TRBJ2-5; v_gene: TRBV7-8; CDR3aa: CASSFTGPETQYF; CDR3nt: TGTGCCAGCAGCTTCACAGGGCCAGAGACCCAGTACTTC
d_gene: .; j_gene: TRBJ1-6; v_gene: TRBV28; CDR3aa: CASSTGQGKNSPLHF; CDR3nt: TGTGCCAGCAGTACGGGGCAGGGGAAGAATTCACCCCTCCACTTT
d_gene: .; j_gene: TRBJ1-2; v_gene: TRBV7-8; CDR3aa: CASSSGQAYGYTF; CDR3nt: TGTGCCAGCAGCTCGGGACAAGCCTATGGCTACACCTTC
d_gene: .; j_gene: TRBJ2-7; v_gene: TRBV5-1; CDR3aa: CASRRGEVPEQYF; CDR3nt: TGCGCCAGCAGAAGGGGTGAGGTGCCCGAGCAGTACTTC
d_gene: TRBD1; j_gene: TRBJ1-1; v_gene: TRBV5-1; CDR3aa: CASRPEPGQGRTEAFF; CDR3nt: TGCGCCAGCAGACCCGAACCGGGACAGGGAAGGACTGAAGCTTTCTTT
d_gene: .; j_gene: TRBJ1-4; v_gene: TRBV28; CDR3aa: CASSPSEEDEKLFF; CDR3nt: TGTGCCAGCAGTCCCTCGGAGGAGGATGAAAAACTGTTTTTT
d_gene: TRBD1; j_gene: TRBJ1-6; v_gene: TRBV4-2; CDR3aa: CASSQDGDRVSPLHF; CDR3nt: TGTGCCAGCAGCCAAGATGGGGACAGGGTTTCACCCCTCCACTTT